Shown below are 7 T cell receptor beta chains from a single sample sequenced in a study of T-cell reconstitution after alpha-beta-depleted transplantation in children. Preparation of the TCRbeta library involved a method that used unique molecular identifiers. Using its own MiXCR run on the PCR reads, TCRdb lists one record per CDR3 protein. Among 200,000 to 250,000 distinct CDR3 sequences listed, around 9.9% were seen once. The specimen comprised PBMCs, sampled before TCRalphabeta/CD19-depleted stem cell transplant. Every receptor here comes from a child under two years old with acute myeloid leukemia, due to receive a stem cell transplant.

The rearrangement uses TRBV7-8 and TRBJ2-1, with TRBD2 matching 7 bases. This CDR3 has 16 residues. V lost 4 bases to trimming and J lost 4 bases; unmatched junction nucleotides: 10. Germline CDR1 and CDR2: SGHVS and FQNEAQ. CDR3 sequence: CASSYPRTSGYNEQFF. The CDR3 bases are TGTGCCAGCAGCTACCCACGGACTAGTGGTTACAATGAGCAGTTCTTC.

This clonotype came up many times. This chain links TRBV20-1 with TRBJ2-1; no clear D. V lost 7 bases, J lost 5 bases, and 9 bases lay in between. CDR1 is DFQATT, CDR2 SNEGSKA, per germline (reference sequence). The CDR3 has 11 amino acids. For the CDR3, the DNA is TGCAGTGTACGGACGGACAATGAGCAGTTCTTC. This sequence encodes CSVRTDNEQFF.

This clonotype was detected ten times or more. This chain links TRBV29-1 with TRBJ1-1; TRBD1 matches 8 bases. This CDR3 contains 11 residues. The germline V gene has CDR1 SQVTM and CDR2 ANQGSEA. Trimming cost V 3 bases and J 12 bases; bases outside gene matches: 6. CDR3 nucleotides: TGCAGCGTTGATGCCGGACAGGGTCCTTTCTTT. Its translation is CSVDAGQGPFF.

This clonotype was counted at least ten times. The rearrangement links TRBV5-1 to TRBJ1-5, with D maybe TRBD1 (5 bases). The CDR3 length is 15 residues. V was trimmed by 1 base and J by 7 bases, leaving 15 bases between them. Germline assignment: CDR1 SGHRS and CDR2 YFSETQ. CDR3 DNA: TGCGCCAGCAGCTTGTGGGGGGATTACGACCAGCCCCAGCATTTT. Protein sequence: CASSLWGDYDQPQHF.

As concerns this clonotype: The germline gene is not matched at one end of the junction; a read error may be the cause. The rearrangement uses TRBV7-2 and TRBJ2-5, with D hard to call. From germline, CDR1 is SGHTA and CDR2 FQGNSA. CDR3 length equals 12 residues. The chain's CDR3 is CPSSLERETQYF. DNA of the CDR3: TGTCCCAGCAGCTTAGAAAGGGAGACCCAGTACTTC.

This clonotype was observed at least ten times. V gene TRBV12-3 or TRBV12-4 combines with J gene TRBJ2-3; D gene unclear. This CDR3 comprises 14 residues. Trimming removed 1 base at V and 2 bases at J, with 7 bases between. In DNA form, the CDR3 reads TGTGCCAGCAGTTTAGACCCCGCCACAGATACGCAGTATTTT. Protein sequence: CASSLDPATDTQYF.

Many counts were recorded for this clonotype. V and J are TRBV12-3 or TRBV12-4 and TRBJ2-2, with D possibly matching TRBD2 (5 bases). Trimming pared 6 bases from V and 6 bases from J, leaving 23 bases between. This CDR3 spans 17 amino acids. The CDR3 loop is CASSPFTITTGAGELFF. The DNA for the CDR3 is TGTGCCAGCAGCCCCTTTACTATCACGACCGGGGCCGGGGAGCTGTTTTTT.